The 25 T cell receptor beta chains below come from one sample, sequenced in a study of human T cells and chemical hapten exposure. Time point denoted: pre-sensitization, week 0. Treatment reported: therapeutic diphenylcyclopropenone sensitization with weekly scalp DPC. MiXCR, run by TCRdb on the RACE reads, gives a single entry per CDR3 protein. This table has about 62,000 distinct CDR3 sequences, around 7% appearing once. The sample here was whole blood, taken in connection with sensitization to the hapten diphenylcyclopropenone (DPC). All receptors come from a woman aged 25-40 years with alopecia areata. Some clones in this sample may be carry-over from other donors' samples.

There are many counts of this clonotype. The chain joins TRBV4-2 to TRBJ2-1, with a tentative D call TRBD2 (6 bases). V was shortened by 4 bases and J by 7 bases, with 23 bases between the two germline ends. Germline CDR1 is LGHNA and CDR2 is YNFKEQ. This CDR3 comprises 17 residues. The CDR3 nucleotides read TGTGCCAGCAGCCGCTCGTTGGGGGACTCATCCAGGAATGAGCAGTTCTTC. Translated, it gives CASSRSLGDSSRNEQFF.

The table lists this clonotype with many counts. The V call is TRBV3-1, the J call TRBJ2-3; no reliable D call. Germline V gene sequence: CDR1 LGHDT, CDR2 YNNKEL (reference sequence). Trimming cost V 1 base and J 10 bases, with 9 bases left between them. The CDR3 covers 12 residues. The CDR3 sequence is CASSQVPLAQYF. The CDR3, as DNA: TGTGCCAGCAGCCAAGTTCCGCTTGCGCAGTATTTT.

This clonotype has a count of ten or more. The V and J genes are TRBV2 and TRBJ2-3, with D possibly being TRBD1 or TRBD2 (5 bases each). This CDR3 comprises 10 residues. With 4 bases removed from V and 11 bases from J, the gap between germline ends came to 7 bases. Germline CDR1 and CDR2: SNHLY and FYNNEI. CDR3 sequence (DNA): TGTGCCAGCAGTGCGGGACGGCAGTATTTT. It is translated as CASSAGRQYF.

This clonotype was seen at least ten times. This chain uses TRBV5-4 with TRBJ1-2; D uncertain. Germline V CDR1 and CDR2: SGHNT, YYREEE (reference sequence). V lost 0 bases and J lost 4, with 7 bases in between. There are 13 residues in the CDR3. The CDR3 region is CASSLGQIYGYTF. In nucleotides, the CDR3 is TGTGCCAGCAGCTTGGGGCAGATCTATGGCTACACCTTC.

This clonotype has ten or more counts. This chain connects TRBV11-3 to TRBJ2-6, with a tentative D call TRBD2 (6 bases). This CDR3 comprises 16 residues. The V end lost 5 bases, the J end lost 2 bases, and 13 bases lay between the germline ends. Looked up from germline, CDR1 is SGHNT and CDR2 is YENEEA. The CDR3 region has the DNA TGTGCCAGCAGCGTGGAGGGGAACCCTGGGGCCAACGTCCTGACTTTC. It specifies CASSVEGNPGANVLTF.

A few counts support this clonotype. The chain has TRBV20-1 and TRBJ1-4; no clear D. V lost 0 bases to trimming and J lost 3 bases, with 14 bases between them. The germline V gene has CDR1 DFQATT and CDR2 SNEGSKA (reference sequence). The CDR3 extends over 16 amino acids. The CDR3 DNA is TGCAGTGCTAGAGATCAAGGGTTTGTAGCTAATGAAAAACTGTTTTTT. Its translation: CSARDQGFVANEKLFF.

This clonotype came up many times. The CDR3 loop is CATSRDRGTGVNEQFF. The CDR3 region has the DNA TGTGCCACCAGCAGAGATCGGGGGACAGGGGTCAATGAGCAGTTCTTC. The genes are TRBV15 and TRBJ2-1; TRBD1 agrees at 10 bases. Germline V gene sequence: CDR1 LNHNV, CDR2 YYDKDF (reference sequence). With 0 bases clipped from V and 6 bases from J, the junction kept 5 bases outside the gene matches. This CDR3 has 16 amino acids.

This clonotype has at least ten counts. The CDR3 DNA is TGTGCCAGCAGCCAGGCTGGGGAGCTGTTTTTT. This gives the protein CASSQAGELFF. The chain is built from TRBV3-1 and TRBJ2-2; unclear D gene. The CDR3 loop spans 11 amino acids. The germline V and J ends were trimmed by 3 bases and 8 bases, with 4 bases remaining between them. In germline, CDR1 is LGHDT, CDR2 YNNKEL (reference sequence).

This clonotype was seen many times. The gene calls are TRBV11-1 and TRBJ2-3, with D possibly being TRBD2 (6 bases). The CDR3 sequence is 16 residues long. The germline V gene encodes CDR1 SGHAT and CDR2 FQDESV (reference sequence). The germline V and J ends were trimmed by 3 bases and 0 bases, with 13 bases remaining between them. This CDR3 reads CASSFGDGGSTDTQYF. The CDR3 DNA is TGTGCCAGCAGCTTCGGCGACGGGGGAAGCACAGATACGCAGTATTTT.

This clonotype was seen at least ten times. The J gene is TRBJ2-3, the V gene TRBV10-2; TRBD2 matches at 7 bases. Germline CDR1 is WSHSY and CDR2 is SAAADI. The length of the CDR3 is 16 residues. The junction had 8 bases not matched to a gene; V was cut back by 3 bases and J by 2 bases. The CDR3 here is CASSEDGRGFTDTQYF. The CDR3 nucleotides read TGCGCCAGCAGTGAAGATGGGCGGGGGTTCACAGATACGCAGTATTTT.

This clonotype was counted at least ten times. The CDR3, as DNA: TGTGCCAGTAGTACCCCCCTTAGGGGCCTTCTGGATGGCTACACCTTC. This translates into CASSTPLRGLLDGYTF. The genes are TRBV19 and TRBJ1-2; the D gene is possibly TRBD1 (5 bases). CDR3 length: 16 amino acids. Germline values: CDR1 LNHDA, CDR2 SQIVND (reference sequence). V lost 4 bases and J lost 6, with 21 bases in between.

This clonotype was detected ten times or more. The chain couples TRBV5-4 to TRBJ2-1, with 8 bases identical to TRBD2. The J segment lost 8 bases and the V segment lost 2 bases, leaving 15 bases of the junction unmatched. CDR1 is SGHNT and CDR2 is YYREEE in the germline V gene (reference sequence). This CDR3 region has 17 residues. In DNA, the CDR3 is TGTGCCAGCAGCTTTTTCGCGACGGGGGGGTACTGGGATGAGCAGTTCTTC. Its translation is CASSFFATGGYWDEQFF.

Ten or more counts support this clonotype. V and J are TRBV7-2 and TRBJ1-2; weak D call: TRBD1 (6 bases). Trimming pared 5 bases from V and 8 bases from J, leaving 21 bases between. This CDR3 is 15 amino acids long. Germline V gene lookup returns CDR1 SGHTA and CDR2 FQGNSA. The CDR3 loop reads CASSQPGRGLGGYTF. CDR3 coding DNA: TGTGCCAGCAGCCAGCCGGGCAGGGGACTGGGGGGCTACACCTTC.

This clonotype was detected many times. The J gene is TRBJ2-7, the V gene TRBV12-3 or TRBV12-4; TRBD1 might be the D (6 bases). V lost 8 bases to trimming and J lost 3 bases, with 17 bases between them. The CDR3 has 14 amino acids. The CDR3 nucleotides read TGTGCCAGCGCCGGCTTTGGCAGGGGCTACGAGCAGTACTTC. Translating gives CASAGFGRGYEQYF.

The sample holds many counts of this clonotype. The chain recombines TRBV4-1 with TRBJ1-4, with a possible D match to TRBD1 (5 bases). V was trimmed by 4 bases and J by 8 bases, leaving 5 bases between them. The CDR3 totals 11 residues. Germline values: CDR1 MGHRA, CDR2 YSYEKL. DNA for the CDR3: TGCGCCAGCAGCCGGGGGGAAAAACTGTTTTTT. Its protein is CASSRGEKLFF.

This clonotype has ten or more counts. The CDR3 sequence: CASSLAISSNEQFF. CDR3 DNA: TGTGCCAGCAGCTTAGCGATTAGCAGCAATGAGCAGTTCTTC. The V and J genes are TRBV7-2 and TRBJ2-1; D gene unclear. The germline V gene encodes CDR1 SGHTA and CDR2 FQGNSA. The CDR3 covers 14 residues. The germline V and J ends were trimmed by 0 bases and 6 bases, with 9 bases remaining between them.

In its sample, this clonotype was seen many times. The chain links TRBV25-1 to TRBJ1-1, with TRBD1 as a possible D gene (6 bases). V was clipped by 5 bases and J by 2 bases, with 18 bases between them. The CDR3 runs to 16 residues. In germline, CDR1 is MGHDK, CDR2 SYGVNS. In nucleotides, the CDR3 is TGTGCCAGCAGTCCGATGGCAGGGGCCGGCAACACTGAAGCTTTCTTT. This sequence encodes CASSPMAGAGNTEAFF.

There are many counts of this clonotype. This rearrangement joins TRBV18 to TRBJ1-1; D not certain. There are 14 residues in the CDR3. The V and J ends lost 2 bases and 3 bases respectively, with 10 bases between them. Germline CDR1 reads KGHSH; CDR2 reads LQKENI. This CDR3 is CASSPMRADTEAFF. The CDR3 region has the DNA TGTGCCAGCTCACCAATGAGGGCAGACACTGAAGCTTTCTTT.

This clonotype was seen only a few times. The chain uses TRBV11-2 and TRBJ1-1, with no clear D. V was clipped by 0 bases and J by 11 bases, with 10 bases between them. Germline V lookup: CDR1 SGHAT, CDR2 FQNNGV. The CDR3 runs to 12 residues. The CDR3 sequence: CASSLERARAFF. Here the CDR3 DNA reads TGTGCCAGCAGCTTAGAGAGGGCAAGGGCTTTCTTT.

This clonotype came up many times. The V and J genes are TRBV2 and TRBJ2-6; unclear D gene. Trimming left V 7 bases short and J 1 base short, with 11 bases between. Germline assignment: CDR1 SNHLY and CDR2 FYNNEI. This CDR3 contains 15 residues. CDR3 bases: TGTGCCAGCAAGGACGATGTGTCTGGGGCCAACGTCCTGACTTTC. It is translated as CASKDDVSGANVLTF.

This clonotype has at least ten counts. CDR3 in amino acids: CASGSLQGDTQYF. As DNA, the CDR3 is TGTGCCAGCGGATCCCTTCAGGGAGATACGCAGTATTTT. V is TRBV12-3 or TRBV12-4 and J is TRBJ2-3; maybe TRBD1 (5 bases). The CDR3 sequence is 13 residues long. Trimming removed 8 bases at V and 5 bases at J, with 14 bases between.

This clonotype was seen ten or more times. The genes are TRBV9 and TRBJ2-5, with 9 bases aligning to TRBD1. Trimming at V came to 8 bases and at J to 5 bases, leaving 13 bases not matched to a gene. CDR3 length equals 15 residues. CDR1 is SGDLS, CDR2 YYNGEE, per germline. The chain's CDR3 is CASDSGTGRVETQYF. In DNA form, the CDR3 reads TGTGCCAGTGACTCCGGGACAGGGCGTGTGGAGACCCAGTACTTC.

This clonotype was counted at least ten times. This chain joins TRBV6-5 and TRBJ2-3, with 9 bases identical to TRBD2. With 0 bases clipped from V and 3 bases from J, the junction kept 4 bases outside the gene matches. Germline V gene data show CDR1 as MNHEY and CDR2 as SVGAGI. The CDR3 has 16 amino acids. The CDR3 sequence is CASSYSSSGGTDTQYF. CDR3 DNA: TGTGCCAGCAGTTACTCGAGCAGCGGGGGGACAGATACGCAGTATTTT.

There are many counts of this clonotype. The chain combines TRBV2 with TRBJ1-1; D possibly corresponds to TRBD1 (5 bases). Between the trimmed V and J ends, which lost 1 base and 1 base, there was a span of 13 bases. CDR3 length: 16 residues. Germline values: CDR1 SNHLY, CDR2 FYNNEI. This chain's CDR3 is CASSEVGLRRNTEAFF. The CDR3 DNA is TGTGCCAGCAGTGAAGTGGGGCTGCGGAGGAACACTGAAGCTTTCTTT. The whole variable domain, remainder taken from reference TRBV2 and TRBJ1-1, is EPEVTQTPSHQVTQMGQEVILRCVPISNHLYFYWYRQILGQKVEFLVSFYNNEISEKSEIFDDQFSVERPDGSNFTLKIRSTKLEDSAMYFCASSEVGLRRNTEAFFGQGTRLTVV.

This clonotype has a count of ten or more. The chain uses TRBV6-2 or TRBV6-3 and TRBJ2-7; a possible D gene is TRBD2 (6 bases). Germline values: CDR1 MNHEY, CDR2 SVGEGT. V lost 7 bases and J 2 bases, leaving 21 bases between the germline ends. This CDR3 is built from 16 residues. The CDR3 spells CASTLAGYRTPYEQYF. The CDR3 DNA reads TGTGCCAGCACCTTGGCGGGGTACAGAACCCCCTACGAGCAGTACTTC.